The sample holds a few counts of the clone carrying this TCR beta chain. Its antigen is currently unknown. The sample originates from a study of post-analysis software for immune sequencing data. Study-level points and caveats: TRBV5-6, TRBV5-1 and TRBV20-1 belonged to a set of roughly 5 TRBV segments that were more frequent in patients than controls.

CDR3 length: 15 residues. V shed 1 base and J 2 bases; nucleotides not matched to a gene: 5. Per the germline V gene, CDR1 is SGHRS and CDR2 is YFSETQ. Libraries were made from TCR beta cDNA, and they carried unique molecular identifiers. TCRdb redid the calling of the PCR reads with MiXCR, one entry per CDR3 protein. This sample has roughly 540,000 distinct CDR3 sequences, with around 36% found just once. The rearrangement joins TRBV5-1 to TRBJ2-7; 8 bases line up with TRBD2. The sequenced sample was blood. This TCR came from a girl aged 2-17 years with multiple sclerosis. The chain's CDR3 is CASSLRGGPPYEQYF. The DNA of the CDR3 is TGCGCCAGCAGCTTGCGCGGGGGGCCTCCCTACGAGCAGTACTTC.